One sample yielded the 11 T cell receptor beta chains listed below, sequenced in a study of cytomegalovirus exposure and HLA in healthy donors. The PCR contained 60 Vbeta and 13 Jbeta primers. Clones were read by immunoSEQ multiplex PCR, and TCRdb kept only the in-frame ones, dropping some. The sample lists around 110,000 clones, roughly 70% occurring once. The material sequenced was PBMCs. The receptor set was obtained from a young woman in good health and CMV-seronegative.

The chain is built from TRBV7-9 and TRBJ1-2; maybe TRBD1 (6 bases). There are 17 residues in the CDR3. V lost 3 bases and J 0 bases, leaving 17 bases between the germline ends. Germline CDR1 SEHNR, CDR2 FQNEAQ (reference sequence). The CDR3 is CASSFPGVTQANYGYTF. CDR3 DNA: TGTGCCAGCAGCTTTCCAGGGGTCACGCAAGCTAACTATGGCTACACCTTC.

This chain connects TRBV6-1 to TRBJ2-5; a weak D match, TRBD1 (6 bases). The germline V and J ends were trimmed by 4 bases and 1 base, with 10 bases remaining between them. Germline loops: CDR1 MNHNS, CDR2 SASEGT. This CDR3 spans 14 amino acids. CDR3 coding DNA: TGTGCCAGCAGTGGTGACAGGATCCAAGAGACCCAGTACTTC. It is translated as CASSGDRIQETQYF.

This clone has just a few counts. The V and J genes are TRBV5-6 and TRBJ1-2; weak D call: TRBD1 (6 bases). V lost 4 bases and J 0 bases, leaving 19 bases between the germline ends. This CDR3 spans 17 amino acids. The V gene's germline CDR1 is SGHDT and CDR2 YYEEEE. The chain's CDR3 is CASSPWTDLLANYGYTF. In DNA form, the CDR3 reads TGTGCCAGCAGCCCATGGACAGATCTACTCGCTAACTATGGCTACACCTTC.

The chain links TRBV13 to TRBJ2-3; the match to TRBD2 covers 10 bases. After removal of 4 bases from V and 5 bases from J, the junction contained 6 bases not matched to a gene. Germline V gene sequence: CDR1 PRHDT, CDR2 FYEKMQ (reference sequence). The CDR3 loop spans 15 amino acids. The chain's CDR3 is CASSSGTSVKDTQYF. In DNA, the CDR3 is TGTGCCAGCAGCTCCGGGACTAGCGTTAAAGATACGCAGTATTTT.

This chain links TRBV6-1 with TRBJ2-2, with D possibly matching TRBD2 (6 bases). The CDR3 consists of 14 residues. V was trimmed by 5 bases and J by 6 bases, leaving 13 bases between them. CDR1 and CDR2 from the germline V gene are MNHNS and SASEGT. As DNA, the CDR3 is TGTGCCAGCAGTCAACAGCGCGGGGCCGGGGAGCTGTTTTTT. This sequence encodes CASSQQRGAGELFF.

The rearrangement uses TRBV9 and TRBJ1-2, with TRBD1 matching 7 bases. J lost 8 bases, V lost 4 bases, and 11 bases had no gene match. This CDR3 is built from 14 residues. Germline V gene lookup returns CDR1 SGDLS and CDR2 YYNGEE. CDR3 amino acids: CASSFGTDPRGYTF. Here the CDR3 DNA reads TGTGCCAGCAGCTTCGGGACAGATCCCCGGGGCTACACCTTC.

The gene calls are TRBV25-1 and TRBJ1-5; perhaps TRBD1 as D (5 bases). The V gene's germline CDR1 is MGHDK and CDR2 SYGVNS. The CDR3 runs to 16 residues. V lost 1 base and J 6 bases, leaving 16 bases between the germline ends. CDR3 bases: TGTGCCAGCAGTGAATCTCGGGGGGAGGTTAGTCAGCCCCAGCATTTT. Translated: CASSESRGEVSQPQHF.

This sequence joins TRBV5-1 and TRBJ2-2; tentative D call: TRBD1 (5 bases). Germline assignment: CDR1 SGHRS and CDR2 YFSETQ. With 2 bases removed from V and 3 bases from J, the gap between germline ends came to 8 bases. The CDR3 is 14 amino acids. The CDR3 here is CASSLDSYTGELFF. The CDR3 nucleotides read TGCGCCAGCAGCTTAGACAGCTACACCGGGGAGCTGTTTTTT.

This CDR3 is CASSAGGSGATTYEQYF. The CDR3 DNA reads TGTGCCAGCAGCGCGGGGGGCAGCGGGGCGACGACCTACGAGCAGTACTTC. The genes are TRBV9 and TRBJ2-7, with TRBD2 as a possible D gene (7 bases). V lost 3 bases and J 2 bases, leaving 21 bases between the germline ends. There are 17 residues in the CDR3. From germline, CDR1 is SGDLS and CDR2 YYNGEE.

The gene calls are TRBV7-6 and TRBJ2-7; 8 bases map to TRBD1. The germline CDR1 and CDR2 sequences are SGHVS and FNYEAQ. With 5 bases clipped from V and 6 bases from J, the junction kept 6 bases outside the gene matches. CDR3 size: 13 residues. The CDR3 loop is CASSPGQGGEQYF. The CDR3 DNA sequence: TGTGCCAGCAGCCCAGGACAGGGCGGCGAGCAGTACTTC.

The J gene is TRBJ2-5, the V gene TRBV5-1; 13 bases are shared with TRBD2. J gave up 0 bases and V 4 bases, and 12 bases lay outside the gene matches. The CDR3 sequence is 19 residues long. CDR1 is SGHRS, CDR2 YFSETQ, per germline. The CDR3 sequence: CASSLAPLAGGLDQETQYF. The CDR3 DNA sequence: TGCGCCAGCAGCCTAGCCCCACTAGCGGGGGGGCTGGACCAAGAGACCCAGTACTTC. The whole variable domain, remainder taken from reference TRBV5-1 and TRBJ2-5, is KAGVTQTPRYLIKTRGQQVTLSCSPISGHRSVSWYQQTPGQGLQFLFEYFSETQRNKGNFPGRFSGRQFSNSRSEMNVSTLELGDSALYLCASSLAPLAGGLDQETQYFGPGTRLLVL.